One and the same sample provided the 19 T cell receptor beta chains below, sequenced in a study of spatial heterogeneity in lung cancer. TCRdb analysed the 5' RACE reads with MiXCR anew, one entry per CDR3 protein. The sample contains 45,000 to 65,000 distinct CDR3 sequences, around 7% of which appear only once. Indicated time point: blood at routine non-recurrence follow-up after resection. Unsorted samples of tumor, nontumor lung or frozen PBMC had their whole RNA sequenced. The source material was PBMCs, sampled at follow-up. Every receptor here comes from a female donor with early-stage non-small cell lung cancer.

The chain joins TRBV12-3 or TRBV12-4 to TRBJ1-1; possible D gene TRBD1, 5 bases. The CDR3 runs 13 residues. V was cut by 7 bases and J by 5 bases, with 14 bases left in between. CDR3 amino acids: CASTPSGRTEAFF. The CDR3, as DNA: TGTGCCAGCACCCCATCAGGGCGGACTGAAGCTTTCTTT.

In this sample, this clonotype turned up many times. The chain uses TRBV20-1 and TRBJ1-2; TRBD1 might be the D (6 bases). The ends were cut back, 5 bases at V and 2 bases at J, with 18 bases in the middle. The CDR3 contains 15 residues. CDR1 and CDR2 from the germline V gene are DFQATT and SNEGSKA (reference sequence). The DNA of the CDR3 is TGCAGTGCTCCAAGAGACGGACAGCTCAACTATGGCTACACCTTC. Translated, it gives CSAPRDGQLNYGYTF.

This clonotype was picked up many times. CDR3 sequence: CASSRRTGATDTQYF. The CDR3 bases are TGTGCCAGCAGCCGCCGGACTGGAGCCACAGATACGCAGTATTTT. The genes are TRBV12-3 or TRBV12-4 and TRBJ2-3, with a possible D match to TRBD2 (5 bases). This CDR3 comprises 15 residues. V gave up 6 bases and J gave up 2 bases, with 15 bases separating them.

The table lists this clonotype with many counts. V usage is TRBV20-1 and J usage is TRBJ2-3; 9 bases agree with TRBD2. This CDR3 comprises 15 residues. From germline, CDR1 is DFQATT and CDR2 SNEGSKA (reference sequence). J lost 5 bases, V lost 3 bases, and 9 bases had no gene match. CDR3 bases: TGCAGTGCTAGCGTCTGGCGGGGGGGCATAGATACGCAGTATTTT. It encodes CSASVWRGGIDTQYF.

The gene calls are TRBV4-1 and TRBJ2-7, with D unresolved. Trimming cost V 3 bases and J 4 bases, with 10 bases left between them. The CDR3 consists of 13 residues. CDR1 is MGHRA, CDR2 YSYEKL, per germline. The CDR3 spells CASSHPGLYEQYF. As DNA, the CDR3 is TGCGCCAGCAGCCACCCCGGCCTATACGAGCAGTACTTC.

A remark on this clonotype: This may be a read error, as it is one base from a much larger clone. This chain links TRBV6-2 or TRBV6-3 with TRBJ2-3; 9 bases are shared with TRBD2. V trimming: 2 bases; J trimming: 3 bases; junction bases outside the gene matches: 6. The CDR3 is 16 residues long. CDR1 and CDR2 from the germline V gene are MNHEY and SVGEGT. CDR3 DNA sequence: TGTGCCAGCAGTTACCCGGGACTAGCAGAAACAGATACGCAGTATTTT. Its protein product is CASSYPGLAETDTQYF.

This clonotype has at least ten counts. This chain connects TRBV9 to TRBJ2-1; D is perhaps TRBD2 (5 bases). Germline CDR1 SGDLS, CDR2 YYNGEE. The V gene lost 6 bases and the J gene lost 6 bases, with 19 bases spanning the gap. This CDR3 has 15 residues. This chain's CDR3 is CASNRAAEGGNEQFF. DNA for the CDR3: TGTGCCAGCAATCGGGCAGCCGAAGGAGGCAATGAGCAGTTCTTC. The whole variable domain, filled in from reference TRBV9 and TRBJ2-1, reads DSGVTQTPKHLITATGQRVTLRCSPRSGDLSVYWYQQSLDQGLQFLIQYYNGEERAKGNILERFSAQQFPDLHSELNLSSLELGDSALYFCASNRAAEGGNEQFFGPGTRLTVL.

Points on this clonotype: Mismatch with germline at one junction end may stem from a read error. The CDR3 sequence: CTSSVGLVAGGLPYEQYF. The DNA for the CDR3 is TGTACCAGCAGCGTAGGTTTGGTAGCGGGGGGCCTCCCCTACGAGCAGTACTTC. The gene calls are TRBV9 and TRBJ2-7, with 10 bases aligning to TRBD2. The CDR3 is made up of 18 amino acids. The germline gives CDR1 SGDLS, CDR2 YYNGEE. Full variable domain (missing parts from reference TRBV9 and TRBJ2-7): DSGVTQTPKHLITATGQRVTLRCSPRSGDLSVYWYQQSLDQGLQFLIQYYNGEERAKGNILERFSAQQFPDLHSELNLSSLELGDSALYFCTSSVGLVAGGLPYEQYFGPGTRLTVT.

This clonotype was observed a handful of times. The V call is TRBV23-1, the J call TRBJ2-7; D is uncertain. TRBV23-1 is an ORF, with its function uncertain. The V gene lost 7 bases and the J gene lost 3 bases, with 7 bases spanning the gap. The CDR3 has 11 residues. The CDR3 nucleotides read TGCGCCAGCACCCCCCGCTACGAGCAGTACTTC. This encodes CASTPRYEQYF.

This clonotype showed up many times. The chain employs TRBV7-2 and TRBJ1-5; possibly TRBD1 for D (5 bases). Germline V gene sequence: CDR1 SGHTA, CDR2 FQGNSA. The CDR3 spans 13 residues. V shed 5 bases and J shed 7 bases, with 12 bases lying between them. The CDR3 here is CASSLKGAQPQHF. The DNA for the CDR3 is TGTGCCAGCAGCCTAAAAGGGGCCCAGCCCCAGCATTTT.

This chain links TRBV4-2 with TRBJ2-7, with no clear D. V lost 2 bases, J lost 3 bases, and 8 bases lay in between. The CDR3 length is 13 residues. Germline-derived CDR1 and CDR2 are LGHNA and YNFKEQ. Written as DNA, the CDR3 is TGTGCCAGCAGCCAAAGCAATGACTACGAGCAGTACTTC. This translates into CASSQSNDYEQYF.

This clonotype was observed a few times. The CDR3 DNA reads as TGTGCCAGCGCCCGACTAGCAGATTCCTACAATGAGCAGTTCTTC. It yields the protein CASARLADSYNEQFF. The rearrangement joins TRBV7-2 to TRBJ2-1, with 7 bases identical to TRBD2. The CDR3 has 15 amino acids. Trimming cost V 8 bases and J 1 base; bases outside gene matches: 8. Germline V gives CDR1 SGHTA, CDR2 FQGNSA.

This clonotype was recorded a few times. The chain uses TRBV12-3 or TRBV12-4 and TRBJ2-2; 7 bases align to TRBD1. CDR3 length equals 18 residues. V dropped 1 base and J dropped 4; count of bases not matched to a gene: 12. The CDR3 protein is CASSLDEGVTGFTGELFF. The CDR3 DNA sequence: TGTGCCAGCAGTTTAGATGAGGGGGTGACAGGGTTCACCGGGGAGCTGTTTTTT.

Ten or more counts support this clonotype. CDR3 in amino acids: CASSSEGSNQPQHF. In nucleotides, the CDR3 is TGTGCCAGCAGTTCGGAGGGTAGCAATCAGCCCCAGCATTTT. The chain carries TRBV28 and TRBJ1-5; D not certain. V was shortened by 4 bases and J by 0 bases, with 7 bases between the two germline ends. Per the germline V gene, CDR1 is MDHEN and CDR2 is SYDVKM. CDR3 size: 14 residues.

This clonotype has a handful of counts. The chain recombines TRBV18 with TRBJ2-1, with D uncertain. CDR1 and CDR2 (germline): KGHSH, LQKENI. V shed 0 bases and J shed 3 bases, with 9 bases lying between them. CDR3 length equals 15 residues. As DNA, the CDR3 is TGTGCCAGCTCACCACCTGGTCGCGACTACAATGAGCAGTTCTTC. Protein: CASSPPGRDYNEQFF. The variable domain in full, completed from reference TRBV18 and TRBJ2-1, reads NAGVMQNPRHLVRRRGQEARLRCSPMKGHSHVYWYRQLPEEGLKFMVYLQKENIIDESGMPKERFSAEFPKEGPSILRIQQVVRGDSAAYFCASSPPGRDYNEQFFGPGTRLTVL.

In this sample, this clonotype turned up many times. The junction departs from the called germline gene at one end, perhaps through a read error. This chain joins TRBV12-3 or TRBV12-4 and TRBJ2-5; D is tentatively TRBD1 or TRBD2 (5 bases each). This CDR3 spans 13 amino acids. The CDR3 sequence: CASCLWGQETQYF. The CDR3 nucleotides are TGTGCCAGCTGTTTGTGGGGGCAAGAGACCCAGTACTTC.

This chain links TRBV6-1 with TRBJ1-4, with a tentative D call TRBD1 (5 bases). The V gene's germline CDR1 is MNHNS and CDR2 SASEGT. Trimming removed 6 bases from V and 0 bases from J, with 8 bases in between. This CDR3 region has 14 residues. CDR3 DNA: TGTGCCAGCAGAGTGACAGCAACTAATGAAAAACTGTTTTTT. Translating it yields CASRVTATNEKLFF.

This chain joins TRBV19 and TRBJ2-3; the D gene is possibly TRBD2 (5 bases). Germline CDR1 LNHDA, CDR2 SQIVND (reference sequence). This CDR3 is 13 amino acids long. Trimming pared 7 bases from V and 2 bases from J, leaving 10 bases between. The CDR3 DNA follows: TGTGCCAGTATGGGCGGGTACACAGATACGCAGTATTTT. It yields the protein CASMGGYTDTQYF.

The chain has TRBV11-2 and TRBJ1-1; D unresolved. V was pared by 3 bases and J by 2 bases, with 7 bases between. The CDR3 consists of 13 residues. Per the germline V gene, CDR1 is SGHAT and CDR2 is FQNNGV. CDR3: CASSFPINTEAFF. CDR3 DNA sequence: TGTGCCAGCAGCTTCCCCATTAACACTGAAGCTTTCTTT.